This T cell receptor (beta chain) emerged from a study of sequential checkpoint blockade in melanoma. Study background: Both treatment sequences were followed by maintenance nivolumab.

Profiling relied on immunoSEQ multiplex PCR, and the TCRdb table lists in-frame clones only, not all of them. Counted here are 20,000 to 25,000 clones, approximately 78% occurring once; the ten biggest clones make up roughly a tenth. The V gene's germline CDR1 is SGHRS and CDR2 YFSETQ. This CDR3 is built from 16 residues. With V trimmed by 4 bases and J by 6 bases, 7 bases remained unmatched. The treatment is: randomized to nivolumab then ipilimumab (arm A) or the reverse (arm B). None of the patients previously received DNA-damaging chemotherapy. From thawed PBMCs, live CD3+CD8+ cells negative for CD19 and CD56 were sorted.

Sequencing was performed on CD8+ T cells sorted from blood (inferred from file names), taken from a patient given nivolumab and ipilimumab in sequence. This rearrangement joins TRBV5-1 to TRBJ2-3, with 14 bases fitting TRBD2. The clonotype was recovered from a human donor with melanoma. CDR3 region: CASSPRTSGRMDTQYF. The CDR3 bases are TGCGCCAGCAGCCCCCGGACTAGCGGGAGGATGGATACGCAGTATTTT.